These T cell receptor beta chains were read from a single sample in a study of shared clonotypes between healthy human individuals. Generated by immunoSEQ multiplex PCR, the TCRdb table keeps only in-frame clones and is missing some. The table shows 2 million to 2.5 million clones, with roughly 93% occurring only once. Sequencing was carried out using naive CD4+ T cells from PBMCs. The source is a man between 18 and 29 years old in good health. Some clones in this sample may be carry-over from other donors' samples. Both conserved end residues are part of each CDR3. Each record gives: V gene, D gene, J gene, CDR3 protein, CDR3 DNA. A D gene is named only where the DNA matches it firmly.

>TRBV5-6|-|TRBJ2-6
CASSLVEPRSGANVLTF
TGTGCCAGCAGCTTGGTGGAACCTCGCTCTGGGGCCAACGTCCTGACTTTC
>TRBV28|TRBD1|TRBJ2-1
CASSLQGARYNEQFF
TGTGCCAGCAGTTTACAGGGGGCGAGATACAATGAGCAGTTCTTC
>TRBV28|-|TRBJ2-5
CASSTQTGQETQYF
TGTGCCAGCAGTACCCAGACAGGTCAAGAGACCCAGTACTTC
>TRBV7-9|-|TRBJ1-1
CASSLGGQNTEAFF
TGTGCCAGCAGCTTAGGTGGACAGAACACTGAAGCTTTCTTT
>TRBV7-3|TRBD2|TRBJ2-1
CASSLSAGGPYEQFF
TGTGCCAGCAGCTTATCCGCGGGAGGGCCATATGAGCAGTTCTTC
>TRBV11-2|-|TRBJ2-1
CASSFERLWNEQFF
TGTGCCAGCAGCTTTGAGCGACTTTGGAATGAGCAGTTCTTC
>TRBV30|-|TRBJ2-2
CAWSEDLAGELFF
TGTGCCTGGAGTGAGGACCTCGCCGGGGAGCTGTTTTTT
>TRBV6-6|-|TRBJ2-2
CASSYLTNTGELFF
TGTGCCAGCAGTTACTTAACCAACACCGGGGAGCTGTTTTTT
>TRBV18|-|TRBJ2-7
CASSPRTISYEQYF
TGTGCCAGCTCACCACGGACAATCTCGTACGAGCAGTACTTC
>TRBV6-1|-|TRBJ1-1
CASLMTVMNTEAFF
TGTGCCAGTCTAATGACAGTCATGAACACTGAAGCTTTCTTT
>TRBV7-2|TRBD1|TRBJ2-7
CASTWGQGTYEQYF
TGTGCCAGCACCTGGGGACAGGGCACCTACGAGCAGTACTTC
>TRBV7-2|-|TRBJ1-5
CASSLDGGSNQPQHF
TGTGCCAGCAGCTTAGATGGGGGAAGCAATCAGCCCCAGCATTTT
>TRBV7-2|TRBD2|TRBJ2-7
CASSLAGENIEQYF
TGTGCCAGCAGCCTAGCGGGAGAGAATATAGAGCAGTACTTC
>TRBV28|TRBD2|TRBJ2-5
CASSLRPGGGLLETQYF
TGTGCCAGCAGTTTACGACCCGGGGGGGGGCTATTGGAGACCCAGTACTTC
>TRBV19|-|TRBJ1-5
CASQEQGNQPQHF
TGTGCCAGTCAGGAACAGGGCAATCAGCCCCAGCATTTT
>TRBV5-1|TRBD2|TRBJ2-1
CASSLGLAGGGEQFF
TGCGCCAGCAGCTTAGGGCTAGCGGGAGGGGGTGAGCAGTTCTTC